This T cell receptor beta chain was captured by sequencing in a study of cytomegalovirus exposure and HLA in healthy donors. Points on this clone: Its cognate antigen is unknown.

V lost 3 bases to trimming and J lost 8 bases, with 14 bases between them. CDR3 length: 14 amino acids. Germline V gives CDR1 MDHEN, CDR2 SYDVKM. The study's findings and limits: Researchers reported in a later analysis that a missense DCLRE1C variant was tied to TCR beta V- and J-gene trimming.

With 60 Vbeta and 13 Jbeta primers, the PCR was carried out. The repertoire was sequenced with immunoSEQ multiplex PCR; TCRdb's copy has only in-frame clones and lacks some. In total, the table holds 95,000 to 150,000 clones. The genes are TRBV28 and TRBJ2-1, with D perhaps TRBD1 (6 bases). The sample was PBMCs. The clonotype comes from a man aged 30 to 45 in good health and CMV-seronegative. DNA for the CDR3: TGTGCCAGCAGTTTTTTCAGGGGTGAGGATGAGCAGTTCTTC. Amino acids: CASSFFRGEDEQFF.